These 24 T cell receptor beta chains came from one sample sequenced in a study of shared clonotypes between healthy human individuals. Produced via immunoSEQ multiplex PCR; TCRdb's table is partial and in-frame only. Of roughly 1 million clones listed, approximately 72% are singletons. Sample: memory CD4+ T cells sorted from blood. Specified subset: CD45RA-negative fraction. Every receptor here comes from a man between 18 and 29 years old in good health.

The V gene is TRBV6-6, the J gene TRBJ2-3; 11 positions match TRBD2. The length of the CDR3 is 16 residues. With 6 bases clipped from V and 4 bases from J, the junction kept 9 bases outside the gene matches. The germline CDR1 and CDR2 sequences are MNHNY and SVGAGI (reference sequence). This chain's CDR3 is CASRDTSGSSADTQYF. The CDR3 DNA reads TGTGCCAGCAGAGACACTAGCGGGAGCTCAGCAGATACGCAGTATTTT.

This clone has more than one count but fewer than ten. This chain joins TRBV18 and TRBJ2-5; 10 nucleotides match TRBD1. CDR1 is KGHSH and CDR2 is LQKENI in the germline V gene. This CDR3 comprises 14 residues. V lost 8 bases and J lost 4; bases outside the gene matches: 7. The CDR3 reads CASAGQGVGETQYF. The CDR3 DNA follows: TGTGCCAGCGCAGGACAGGGGGTTGGAGAGACCCAGTACTTC. Supplemented by reference TRBV18 and TRBJ2-5, the full variable domain reads NAGVMQNPRHLVRRRGQEARLRCSPMKGHSHVYWYRQLPEEGLKFMVYLQKENIIDESGMPKERFSAEFPKEGPSILRIQQVVRGDSAAYFCASAGQGVGETQYFGPGTRLLVL.

This chain connects TRBV19 to TRBJ2-2; 9 nucleotides align to TRBD1. Germline trimming cut 8 bases from V and 6 bases from J; bases unmatched to any gene: 7. Germline V gives CDR1 LNHDA, CDR2 SQIVND (reference sequence). The CDR3 contains 14 residues. The CDR3 here is CASSGTGLAGELFF. The CDR3, as DNA: TGTGCCAGTTCCGGGACAGGGCTCGCCGGGGAGCTGTTTTTT.

This clone was seen just once. J is TRBJ2-1 and V is TRBV18, with 10 bases matching TRBD2. This CDR3 has 16 amino acids. V shed 2 bases and J 8 bases; nucleotides not matched to a gene: 9. Germline V gene data show CDR1 as KGHSH and CDR2 as LQKENI. DNA of the CDR3: TGTGCCAGCTCACCATTGGTTAGCGGGAGGAGGGATGAGCAGTTCTTC. This translates into CASSPLVSGRRDEQFF.

The V call is TRBV11-1, the J call TRBJ2-3; perhaps D is TRBD1 or TRBD2 (6 bases each). V was trimmed by 5 bases and J by 2 bases, leaving 17 bases between them. The CDR3 runs 16 residues. The V gene's germline CDR1 is SGHAT and CDR2 FQDESV (reference sequence). The DNA for the CDR3 is TGTGCCAGCAGCCGCGAGGGGGGTGGGACCACAGATACGCAGTATTTT. Its protein is CASSREGGGTTDTQYF.

In DNA, the CDR3 is TGTGCCAGCAGCTTGCGCGGGATCACCGGGGAGCTGTTTTTT. It yields the protein CASSLRGITGELFF. The rearrangement joins TRBV5-8 to TRBJ2-2; a possible D gene is TRBD2 (6 bases). V was cut by 1 base and J by 4 bases, with 8 bases left in between. Germline assignment: CDR1 SGHTS and CDR2 YDEGEE. This CDR3 region has 14 residues. Complete variable domain (other parts from reference TRBV5-8 and TRBJ2-2): EAGVTQSPTHLIKTRGQQATLRCSPISGHTSVYWYQQALGLGLQFLLWYDEGEERNRGNFPPRFSGRQFPNYSSELNVNALELEDSALYLCASSLRGITGELFFGEGSRLTVL.

V is TRBV5-1 and J is TRBJ2-3; 10 bases fit TRBD1. The trim removed 4 bases at V and 2 bases at J, leaving 7 bases unmatched. This CDR3 contains 16 residues. In germline, CDR1 is SGHRS, CDR2 YFSETQ. CDR3 in amino acids: CASSQGTGAATDTQYF. DNA of the CDR3: TGCGCCAGCAGCCAGGGGACAGGGGCGGCCACAGATACGCAGTATTTT.

The chain links TRBV6-5 to TRBJ2-7; 15 bases map to TRBD2. Germline V gene sequence: CDR1 MNHEY, CDR2 SVGAGI. With V trimmed by 5 bases and J by 4 bases, 3 bases remained unmatched. The CDR3 has 15 residues. The CDR3 nucleotides are TGTGCCAGCAGTCCTGGGACTAGCGGGAGGTACGAGCAGTACTTC. Translating gives CASSPGTSGRYEQYF.

This clone was observed at least ten times. The rearrangement joins TRBV13 to TRBJ2-7; weak D call: TRBD1 (7 bases). CDR1 is PRHDT and CDR2 is FYEKMQ in the germline V gene (reference sequence). The CDR3 runs 15 residues. The ends were cut back, 5 bases at V and 6 bases at J, with 20 bases in the middle. CDR3 DNA: TGTGCCAGCAGCCTTTCGACAGGGAGGATTGTCGAGCAGTACTTC. It translates to CASSLSTGRIVEQYF.

The V gene is TRBV19, the J gene TRBJ1-3; D unclear. V was shortened by 7 bases and J by 5 bases, with 15 bases between the two germline ends. The CDR3 has 14 amino acids. Germline CDR1 LNHDA, CDR2 SQIVND (reference sequence). The CDR3 region is CASNPAGERNTIYF. The CDR3 nucleotides read TGTGCCAGTAATCCGGCGGGCGAAAGAAACACCATATATTTT.

The genes are TRBV5-1 and TRBJ2-7; tentatively, D is TRBD1 (5 bases). This CDR3 spans 14 amino acids. The V gene lost 0 bases and the J gene lost 2 bases, with 9 bases spanning the gap. Germline V CDR1 and CDR2: SGHRS, YFSETQ. Here the CDR3 DNA reads TGCGCCAGCAGCTTGGGGGGCGTAACCTACGAGCAGTACTTC. Translation: CASSLGGVTYEQYF.

Remarks on this clone: This CDR3 is also generated by other DNA sequences in the sample. V usage is TRBV5-6 and J usage is TRBJ2-5, with 7 bases fitting TRBD2. Germline assignment: CDR1 SGHDT and CDR2 YYEEEE. The CDR3 consists of 14 residues. Losses at the gene ends were 0 bases for V and 2 bases for J; bases not matched to a gene: 1. CDR3 DNA sequence: TGTGCCAGCAGCTTGGCGGGGGGACAAGAGACCCAGTACTTC. The encoded protein is CASSLAGGQETQYF.

In its sample, this clone was seen a few times. V usage is TRBV5-1 and J usage is TRBJ2-5, with unresolved D. This CDR3 is built from 15 residues. Trimming pared 4 bases from V and 4 bases from J, leaving 17 bases between. Germline CDR1 is SGHRS and CDR2 is YFSETQ. The CDR3: CASSDEDRRGETQYF. CDR3 nucleotide sequence: TGCGCCAGCAGCGACGAGGACCGTCGCGGAGAGACCCAGTACTTC.

The chain uses TRBV5-1 and TRBJ1-2, with 8 bases that match TRBD1. The CDR3 spans 15 residues. With 3 bases clipped from V and 6 bases from J, the junction kept 10 bases outside the gene matches. In germline, CDR1 is SGHRS, CDR2 YFSETQ. The CDR3 protein is CASSSGQGRIDGYTF. For the CDR3, the DNA is TGCGCCAGCAGCTCTGGACAGGGAAGGATCGATGGCTACACCTTC.

This clone was seen only once. The CDR3 spells CASRNGGTWDEQFF. CDR3 nucleotide sequence: TGCGCCAGCAGAAACGGGGGGACCTGGGATGAGCAGTTCTTC. The chain carries TRBV5-1 and TRBJ2-1, with TRBD2 identical over 7 bases. This CDR3 spans 14 amino acids. CDR1 and CDR2 (germline): SGHRS, YFSETQ. The V and J ends lost 5 bases and 8 bases, in that order; junction bases with no gene match: 10.

To note about this clone: This may be a read error, as it is one base from a much larger clone. The CDR3: CASSSTSGGTYEQYF. CDR3 nucleotide sequence: TGTGCCAGCAGTTCTACTAGCGGGGGAACCTACGAGCAGTACTTC. The chain has TRBV6-6 and TRBJ2-7, with 11 bases identical to TRBD2. Germline values: CDR1 MNHNY, CDR2 SVGAGI (reference sequence). CDR3 length equals 15 residues. The trim removed 4 bases at V and 2 bases at J, leaving 4 bases unmatched.

This clone was detected only once. The chain couples TRBV5-4 to TRBJ2-3; D remains ambiguous. The length of the CDR3 is 15 residues. V was trimmed by 0 bases and J by 4 bases, leaving 12 bases between them. Germline values: CDR1 SGHNT, CDR2 YYREEE (reference sequence). The CDR3 sequence is CASSLVGSRADTQYF. The CDR3 bases are TGTGCCAGCAGCTTGGTAGGTTCTAGGGCAGATACGCAGTATTTT. Full variable domain (outside the CDR3, taken from reference TRBV5-4 and TRBJ2-3): ETGVTQSPTHLIKTRGQQVTLRCSSQSGHNTVSWYQQALGQGPQFIFQYYREEENGRGNFPPRFSGLQFPNYSSELNVNALELDDSALYLCASSLVGSRADTQYFGPGTRLTVL.

The CDR3 sequence is CASSQDGGVNQPQHF. The CDR3 nucleotides read TGTGCCAGCAGCCAAGACGGGGGAGTCAATCAGCCCCAGCATTTT. V usage is TRBV7-9 and J usage is TRBJ1-5, with D possibly being TRBD1 (5 bases). This CDR3 spans 15 amino acids. Germline V gene lookup returns CDR1 SEHNR and CDR2 FQNEAQ (reference sequence). V shed 5 bases and J shed 3 bases, with 14 bases lying between them.

The table lists this clone with a count of one. The junction departs from the called germline gene at one end, perhaps through a read error. This chain links TRBV29-1 with TRBJ2-5, with 7 bases aligning to TRBD2. Germline V gene data show CDR1 as SQVTM and CDR2 as ANQGSEA. The CDR3 runs 12 residues. CDR3 in amino acids: CTVGGGQETQYF. CDR3 sequence (DNA): TGCACCGTTGGGGGGGGCCAAGAGACCCAGTACTTC.

This chain connects TRBV27 to TRBJ1-6; TRBD1 matches 9 bases. V shed 6 bases and J 10 bases; nucleotides not matched to a gene: 10. Germline CDR1 reads MNHEY; CDR2 reads SMNVEV (reference sequence). The CDR3 is made up of 15 amino acids. In DNA form, the CDR3 reads TGTGCCAGCAGGAAGACCGGGACAGGGAACTCACCCCTCCACTTT. Its protein is CASRKTGTGNSPLHF.

V is TRBV6-1 and J is TRBJ1-6; D might be TRBD1 (6 bases). Trimming removed 1 base at V and 0 bases at J, with 16 bases between. Germline assignment: CDR1 MNHNS and CDR2 SASEGT. The CDR3 is made up of 19 amino acids. The CDR3 DNA is TGTGCCAGCAGTGAAGAGACTTATAGGGGGACCTCCTATAATTCACCCCTCCACTTT. Translating it yields CASSEETYRGTSYNSPLHF.

The chain joins TRBV25-1 to TRBJ1-2; D may be TRBD1 (5 bases). Trimming stripped 1 base from V and 0 bases from J, with 15 bases between. Per germline, CDR1 MGHDK and CDR2 SYGVNS. The CDR3 has 17 amino acids. In nucleotides, the CDR3 is TGTGCCAGCAGTGAATCGGGCAGGGCGATAGCTAACTATGGCTACACCTTC. Protein: CASSESGRAIANYGYTF.

The chain has TRBV6-5 and TRBJ2-4; tentative D call: TRBD2 (6 bases). The CDR3 totals 15 residues. V dropped 4 bases and J dropped 0 bases, with 10 bases sitting between them. The germline V gene encodes CDR1 MNHEY and CDR2 SVGAGI. The CDR3 bases are TGTGCCAGCAGTTCGGAGGGGTTAGCCAAAAACATTCAGTACTTC. It codes for CASSSEGLAKNIQYF.

This clone was found a few times. V gene TRBV10-1 combines with J gene TRBJ2-1; either TRBD1 or TRBD2 may supply D (5 bases each). The CDR3 runs 14 residues. The V end lost 3 bases, the J end lost 10 bases, and 16 bases lay between the germline ends. Germline CDR1 and CDR2: WNHNN and SYGVQD (reference sequence). As DNA, the CDR3 is TGCGCCAGCAGTGACGGGACCTCTATACAAGAGCAGTTCTTC. Translating it yields CASSDGTSIQEQFF.